This T cell receptor beta chain derives from a study of blood T cells in healthy people across ages. Whole-study results and caveats: Changes in expanded clonotypes were possibly confounded, as the CMV status of donors was unknown.

It was roughly 10 milliliters of peripheral blood that were drawn from each donor. Then a second PCR, running roughly 7 to 12 cycles, was carried out with a sample-barcoded 5' primer and a J-beta primer mix. Tagging of each cDNA molecule was performed by a template-switch adaptor with 12 random nucleotides. Each CDR3 protein is one row after TCRdb ran MiXCR on the 5' RACE reads. Of about 1.5 million distinct CDR3 sequences in the sample, 40% to 45% are singletons; the top ten hold more than 4%. The CDR3 length is 16 residues. Germline CDR1 and CDR2: SNHLY and FYNNEI. The junction had 12 bases not matched to a gene; V was cut back by 7 bases and J by 5 bases. Remarks on this clonotype: Its specificity is not known.

V usage is TRBV2 and J usage is TRBJ1-5; 9 nucleotides match TRBD1. The specimen was blood. The source of this sequence is a woman aged 18-29 years in good health. The CDR3 protein is CASNRFGTGNHQPQHF. The DNA for the CDR3 is TGTGCCAGCAACCGGTTTGGGACAGGGAATCATCAGCCCCAGCATTTT.